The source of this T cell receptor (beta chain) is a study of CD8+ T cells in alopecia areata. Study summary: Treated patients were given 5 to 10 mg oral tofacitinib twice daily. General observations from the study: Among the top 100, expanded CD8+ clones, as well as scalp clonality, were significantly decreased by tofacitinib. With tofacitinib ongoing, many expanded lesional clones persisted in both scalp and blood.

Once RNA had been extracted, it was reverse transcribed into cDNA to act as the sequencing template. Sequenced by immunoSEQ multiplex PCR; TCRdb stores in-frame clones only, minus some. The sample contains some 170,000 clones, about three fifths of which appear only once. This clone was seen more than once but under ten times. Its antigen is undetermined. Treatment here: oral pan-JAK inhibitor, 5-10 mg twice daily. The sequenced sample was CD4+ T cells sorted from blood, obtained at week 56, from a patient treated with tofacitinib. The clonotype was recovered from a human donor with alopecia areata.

The CDR3: CASSQVGASQPQHF. DNA of the CDR3: TGCGCCAGCAGCCAAGTTGGGGCCAGTCAGCCCCAGCATTTT. The chain employs TRBV4-1 and TRBJ1-5, with a tentative D call TRBD1 (5 bases). Trimming left V 1 base short and J 6 bases short, with 10 bases between. CDR3 length equals 14 residues. Germline CDR1 is MGHRA and CDR2 is YSYEKL.